This TCR beta chain was sequenced for a study of OX40 agonist ivuxolimab in advanced cancers. Study-wide results and caveats: Among patients with partial responses at 0.1-3.0 mg/kg, clonal expansion was among the lowest. At 0.1 to 3.0 mg/kg and by week 6, CD4+ and CD8+ T cells in the blood had expanded clonally.

Worth noting for this clone: As yet, its antigen is unknown.

The investigators sampled blood at baseline, at cycle 4 day 1, and at cycle 7 day 1. Method: immunoSEQ multiplex PCR; TCRdb's copy keeps in-frame clones and lacks some. The sample holds around 98,000 clones; 87% are singletons and the top ten take 0.5%. Germline lookup yields CDR1 MGHRA and CDR2 YSYEKL. Trimming removed 5 bases at V and 4 bases at J, with 21 bases between. This CDR3 comprises 17 residues. The sequencing used CD4+ or CD8+ T cells sorted from blood, collected in a trial of the OX40 agonist ivuxolimab. The V call is TRBV4-1, the J call TRBJ1-5; D is unresolved. The TCR comes from an adult with an advanced solid tumor such as melanoma, head and neck, liver or kidney cancer. The CDR3 region has the DNA TGCGCCAGCAGCTACAGCTACCTGAACCTCCTTAATCAGCCCCAGCATTTT. Translated, it gives CASSYSYLNLLNQPQHF.